This TCR beta chain derives from a study of sequential checkpoint blockade in melanoma. Study-wide context: First-line arms were nivolumab then ipilimumab, or the reverse, randomized 1:1.

Treatment denoted: randomized to nivolumab then ipilimumab (arm A) or the reverse (arm B). Sorted cells were live CD3+CD8+, lacking CD19 and CD56, from PBMCs. The CDR3 extends over 17 amino acids. Germline lookup yields CDR1 LGHNA and CDR2 YSLEER. Between the trimmed V and J ends, which lost 0 bases and 3 bases, there was a span of 15 bases. Using immunoSEQ multiplex PCR, the repertoire was profiled, and TCRdb retains in-frame clones only, with some absent. The table includes about 30,000 clones, 70% to 85% detected once. Source: CD8+ T cells sorted from blood (inferred from file names), taken from a patient given nivolumab and ipilimumab in sequence. This clonotype was sampled from a human donor with melanoma. The chain links TRBV4-3 to TRBJ2-4; D call uncertain. The CDR3 here is CASSQDKAAGSKNIQYF. The CDR3 DNA is TGCGCCAGCAGCCAAGACAAAGCTGCCGGTAGCAAAAACATTCAGTACTTC.